The 22 T cell receptor beta chains given below trace back to one sample, sequenced in a study of control samples from healthy donors and cancer patients. Repertoires were generated with immunoSEQ multiplex PCR, while TCRdb's copy carries only in-frame clones and drops some. The sample carries 70,000 to 80,000 clones, around 90% recorded once. Sequencing used PBMCs. These receptors came from a woman between 50 and 59 years old with colorectal cancer.

This chain links TRBV12-3 or TRBV12-4 with TRBJ1-2, with D perhaps matching TRBD1 (6 bases). V gave up 3 bases and J gave up 6 bases, with 11 bases separating them. The length of the CDR3 is 13 residues. CDR3 sequence reads: CASSFGGADGYTF. The CDR3 bases are TGTGCCAGCAGTTTCGGGGGGGCGGATGGCTACACCTTC.

The CDR3 protein is CASSLVAEDTQYF. The DNA of the CDR3 is TGTGCCAGCAGTTTGGTAGCGGAGGATACGCAGTATTTT. This chain connects TRBV27 to TRBJ2-3, with D perhaps TRBD2 (6 bases). V shed 3 bases and J shed 6 bases, with 10 bases lying between them. CDR3 size: 13 residues. Germline V CDR1 and CDR2: MNHEY, SMNVEV (reference sequence).

The chain recombines TRBV18 with TRBJ1-2, with 10 bases identical to TRBD1. After removal of 3 bases from V and 7 bases from J, the junction contained 14 bases not matched to a gene. Germline CDR1 reads KGHSH; CDR2 reads LQKENI. The CDR3 runs 17 residues. CDR3 sequence: CASSPPGQGTARGGYTF. The CDR3 DNA reads as TGTGCCAGCTCACCGCCGGGACAGGGGACGGCGCGCGGTGGCTACACCTTC.

The sample holds a few counts of this clone. The CDR3 spells CASSLVGVTFF. The DNA for the CDR3 is TGTGCCAGCAGCTTAGTGGGGGTGACTTTCTTT. The J gene is TRBJ1-1, the V gene TRBV7-8, with TRBD1 as a possible D gene (5 bases). The CDR3 has 11 amino acids. Per the germline V gene, CDR1 is SGHVS and CDR2 is FQNEAQ. Between the trimmed V and J ends, which lost 1 base and 12 bases, there was a span of 9 bases.

There are a few counts of this clone. V is TRBV12-5 and J is TRBJ1-1, with a possible D match to TRBD1 (5 bases). V lost 4 bases and J lost 2, with 11 bases in between. Germline loops: CDR1 LGHNT, CDR2 FRNRAP. CDR3 length: 14 residues. In nucleotides, the CDR3 is TGTGCTAGTGGTTCGGGGGGAACTAACACTGAAGCTTTCTTT. It encodes CASGSGGTNTEAFF.

V is TRBV6-1 and J is TRBJ1-3, with D hard to call. CDR3 length: 17 amino acids. CDR1 and CDR2 (germline): MNHNS, SASEGT. The V end was cut by 2 bases, the J end by 0 bases, with 14 bases between. CDR3 in amino acids: CASSETLSSSSGNTIYF. The CDR3 region has the DNA TGTGCCAGCAGTGAAACCCTTTCGTCCAGCTCTGGAAACACCATATATTTT.

The rearrangement joins TRBV6-5 to TRBJ2-2, with D possibly matching TRBD1 (5 bases). V lost 6 bases, J lost 4 bases, and 12 bases lay in between. Germline lookup yields CDR1 MNHEY and CDR2 SVGAGI. The CDR3 consists of 14 residues. In DNA, the CDR3 is TGTGCCAGCAGCCTCGACAGATTCACCGGGGAGCTGTTTTTT. This encodes CASSLDRFTGELFF.

V is TRBV28 and J is TRBJ1-2, with 10 bases fitting TRBD1. The CDR3 has 15 amino acids. Germline CDR1 MDHEN, CDR2 SYDVKM. J lost 4 bases, V lost 7 bases, and 9 bases had no gene match. The CDR3 DNA sequence: TGTGCCAGCACCAGAGGGGACAGGGGCTCCTATGGCTACACCTTC. It yields the protein CASTRGDRGSYGYTF.

On this clone itself: Other DNA sequences within the sample encode an identical CDR3. This chain connects TRBV18 to TRBJ1-6, with a tentative D call TRBD1 (6 bases). V was cut by 5 bases and J by 7 bases, with 9 bases left in between. This CDR3 comprises 13 residues. Per the germline V gene, CDR1 is KGHSH and CDR2 is LQKENI. CDR3 amino acids: CASSGQGNSPLHF. CDR3 DNA sequence: TGTGCCAGCTCAGGGCAGGGGAATTCACCCCTCCACTTT.

V usage is TRBV19 and J usage is TRBJ2-4; unclear D gene. The CDR3 is 16 amino acids. V was shortened by 1 base and J by 3 bases, with 13 bases between the two germline ends. Germline V CDR1 and CDR2: LNHDA, SQIVND (reference sequence). The CDR3 loop is CASSIGASFDKNIQYF. CDR3 in DNA: TGTGCCAGTAGTATAGGTGCTTCCTTTGACAAAAACATTCAGTACTTC. The complete variable domain, with remaining parts taken from reference TRBV19 and TRBJ2-4, reads DGGITQSPKYLFRKEGQNVTLSCEQNLNHDAMYWYRQDPGQGLRLIYYSQIVNDFQKGDIAEGYSVSREKKESFPLTVTSAQKNPTAFYLCASSIGASFDKNIQYFGAGTRLSVL.

This clone was seen just once. This sample includes further DNA sequences coding for the same CDR3. The chain links TRBV4-3 to TRBJ2-6, with a tentative D call TRBD2 (5 bases). CDR1 is LGHNA and CDR2 is YSLEER in the germline V gene. Trimming took 0 bases from V and 4 from J, leaving 10 bases between them. This CDR3 spans 16 amino acids. CDR3 coding DNA: TGCGCCAGCAGCCAAGATCGGGGAAGCGGGGCCAACGTCCTGACTTTC. It specifies CASSQDRGSGANVLTF.

The chain joins TRBV27 to TRBJ1-1, with 7 positions matching TRBD1. J lost 0 bases, V lost 6 bases, and 4 bases had no gene match. This CDR3 contains 14 residues. CDR1 is MNHEY, CDR2 SMNVEV, per germline (reference sequence). The CDR3 coding sequence is TGTGCCAGCAGACTGGACAGGTTGAACACTGAAGCTTTCTTT. This gives the protein CASRLDRLNTEAFF.

The chain is built from TRBV7-8 and TRBJ2-5; 10 positions match TRBD2. This CDR3 is built from 16 residues. The J segment lost 2 bases and the V segment lost 1 base, leaving 4 bases of the junction unmatched. CDR1 and CDR2 from the germline V gene are SGHVS and FQNEAQ. For the CDR3, the DNA is TGTGCCAGCAGCTTAGAAGCGGGGGGGCGGCAAGAGACCCAGTACTTC. This codes for CASSLEAGGRQETQYF.

V usage is TRBV21-1 and J usage is TRBJ1-4. TRBV21-1 constitutes a pseudogene. The CDR3 totals 12 residues. The CDR3 sequence: CASSNRPEKLFF. As DNA, the CDR3 is TGTGCCAGCAGCAACCGACCGGAAAAACTGTTTTTT.

The rearrangement uses TRBV4-3 and TRBJ2-1; possibly TRBD2 for D (6 bases). V lost 1 base, J lost 0 bases, and 10 bases lay in between. Germline V gene sequence: CDR1 LGHNA, CDR2 YSLEER. The CDR3 runs to 16 residues. The CDR3 nucleotides are TGCGCCAGCAGCCAAGGGGCCGGGGGCTCCTACAATGAGCAGTTCTTC. It encodes CASSQGAGGSYNEQFF.

The rearrangement joins TRBV28 to TRBJ1-2; D unresolved. V was pared by 5 bases and J by 8 bases, with 9 bases between. CDR3 length equals 11 residues. Germline CDR1 is MDHEN and CDR2 is SYDVKM. CDR3 coding DNA: TGTGCCAGCAGTCCCCTTACGGGCTACACCTTC. Its translation is CASSPLTGYTF.

CDR3 loop: CASSIRLAGGPTNTGELFF. The CDR3 DNA sequence: TGTGCCAGTAGTATCAGGTTAGCGGGGGGACCCACGAACACCGGGGAGCTGTTTTTT. This rearrangement joins TRBV19 to TRBJ2-2, with 10 bases fitting TRBD2. Unmatched junction bases numbered 10, after V lost 3 bases and J lost 0 bases. CDR3 size: 19 residues. Germline values: CDR1 LNHDA, CDR2 SQIVND (reference sequence).

The chain joins TRBV10-1 to TRBJ1-1; TRBD1 agrees at 7 bases. The germline V gene has CDR1 WNHNN and CDR2 SYGVQD (reference sequence). Unmatched junction bases numbered 8, after V lost 5 bases and J lost 8 bases. The CDR3 sequence is 13 residues long. The CDR3 DNA is TGCGCCAGCAGTCCCTCTAGACAGGGAGAAGCTTTCTTT. Its protein product is CASSPSRQGEAFF.

The chain is built from TRBV5-1 and TRBJ2-5; 13 bases map to TRBD2. CDR3 length equals 16 residues. The V segment lost 4 bases and the J segment 1 base; nucleotides outside the gene matches: 4. Germline V CDR1 and CDR2: SGHRS, YFSETQ. The CDR3 region is CASSAGTSGVQETQYF. The DNA of the CDR3 is TGCGCCAGCAGCGCCGGGACTAGCGGGGTCCAAGAGACCCAGTACTTC.

The chain employs TRBV18 and TRBJ2-2; D not certain. V gave up 3 bases and J gave up 7 bases, with 6 bases separating them. The CDR3 is 12 residues long. Germline CDR1 is KGHSH and CDR2 is LQKENI. CDR3 sequence (DNA): TGTGCCAGCTCACCTGCGGACGGGGAGCTGTTTTTT. It encodes CASSPADGELFF.

The chain has TRBV5-5 and TRBJ2-3; D gene unclear. The CDR3 extends over 16 amino acids. Germline CDR1 reads SGHKS; CDR2 reads YYEKEE (reference sequence). With 1 base removed from V and 0 bases from J, the gap between germline ends came to 12 bases. In nucleotides, the CDR3 is TGTGCCAGCAGCTTGAAAGGCGTCTTCAGCACAGATACGCAGTATTTT. Encoded protein: CASSLKGVFSTDTQYF.

The chain is built from TRBV2 and TRBJ2-5; TRBD2 matches 9 bases. CDR3 length: 16 amino acids. V lost 8 bases and J lost 2; bases outside the gene matches: 12. Germline V gene sequence: CDR1 SNHLY, CDR2 FYNNEI. CDR3 region: CASGGVAGAIQETQYF. The DNA of the CDR3 is TGTGCCAGCGGTGGGGTAGCGGGGGCCATACAAGAGACCCAGTACTTC. Based on the CDR3 plus reference TRBV2 and TRBJ2-5, the full variable domain is EPEVTQTPSHQVTQMGQEVILRCVPISNHLYFYWYRQILGQKVEFLVSFYNNEISEKSEIFDDQFSVERPDGSNFTLKIRSTKLEDSAMYFCASGGVAGAIQETQYFGPGTRLLVL.